The 17 T cell receptor beta chains reported below all come from one sample, sequenced in a study of T cell clones after liver transplantation. Data came from immunoSEQ multiplex PCR; TCRdb stores just in-frame clones and leaves some out. The sample comprises tens of thousands of clones, roughly 90% of which are singletons, and less than 3.5% rests with the top ten. The material sequenced was CD4+ T cells from blood, taken before liver transplant. The origin of the receptors is a human donor who received a liver transplant.

The rearrangement links TRBV10-3 to TRBJ2-1; D perhaps matches TRBD2 (5 bases). Germline CDR1 ENHRY, CDR2 SYGVKD. V gave up 9 bases and J gave up 5 bases, with 8 bases separating them. This CDR3 is built from 11 residues. CDR3 sequence reads: CAIGLDNEQFF. DNA for the CDR3: TGTGCCATAGGACTTGACAATGAGCAGTTCTTC.

The chain carries TRBV9 and TRBJ1-3; possible D gene TRBD1, 5 bases. The CDR3 covers 15 residues. V lost 4 bases and J lost 4, with 15 bases in between. Germline CDR1 is SGDLS and CDR2 is YYNGEE. The CDR3 DNA reads as TGTGCCAGCAGCCCGACAGAGGGGAGAGGAAACACCATATATTTT. This translates into CASSPTEGRGNTIYF.

The CDR3 protein is CASSQEAGTSERGQYF. CDR3 DNA: TGCGCCAGCAGCCAAGAGGCCGGGACTAGCGAGAGGGGACAGTACTTC. The chain links TRBV4-3 to TRBJ2-7; 10 bases agree with TRBD2. V gave up 0 bases and J gave up 10 bases; unmatched junction bases: 12. Germline assignment: CDR1 LGHNA and CDR2 YSLEER. The CDR3 length is 16 residues.

J is TRBJ2-7 and V is TRBV2; 7 bases are shared with TRBD1. Trimming took 6 bases from V and 0 from J; bases not matched to a gene: 8. CDR1 and CDR2 (germline): SNHLY, FYNNEI. The CDR3 runs 15 residues. CDR3 in amino acids: CASRVTGDVSYEQYF. The CDR3, as DNA: TGTGCCAGCAGAGTAACAGGGGACGTCTCCTACGAGCAGTACTTC.

This chain links TRBV7-9 with TRBJ1-2; a weak D match, TRBD1 (6 bases). Germline loops: CDR1 SEHNR, CDR2 FQNEAQ (reference sequence). This CDR3 comprises 13 residues. V was pared by 2 bases and J by 4 bases, with 8 bases between. The CDR3 region is CASSLQGTYGYTF. The CDR3 nucleotides read TGTGCCAGCAGCTTACAGGGGACCTATGGCTACACCTTC.

This chain joins TRBV10-1 and TRBJ1-2; possibly TRBD1 for D (6 bases). This CDR3 has 14 amino acids. From germline, CDR1 is WNHNN and CDR2 SYGVQD (reference sequence). Between the trimmed V and J ends, which lost 2 bases and 4 bases, there was a span of 11 bases. CDR3 sequence reads: CASSELVGGYGYTF. CDR3 bases: TGCGCCAGCAGTGAGCTGGTAGGGGGCTATGGCTACACCTTC.

V and J are TRBV18 and TRBJ1-2, with D possibly TRBD1 on 6 matching bases. The germline V gene encodes CDR1 KGHSH and CDR2 LQKENI. Trimming cost V 3 bases and J 6 bases, with 17 bases left between them. The CDR3 runs to 15 residues. As DNA, the CDR3 is TGTGCCAGCTCACCCCAACCGGGGGGCTCGGATGGCTACACCTTC. Protein product: CASSPQPGGSDGYTF.

This CDR3 reads CASSIDRASNQPQHF. The CDR3 DNA reads TGTGCCAGCAGTATCGATAGGGCCTCCAATCAGCCCCAGCATTTT. The V gene is TRBV28, the J gene TRBJ1-5; D unclear. The V gene's germline CDR1 is MDHEN and CDR2 SYDVKM. There are 15 residues in the CDR3. V was cut by 5 bases and J by 3 bases, with 14 bases left in between.

The chain links TRBV5-1 to TRBJ2-2; the match to TRBD2 covers 15 bases. Trimming took 3 bases from V and 7 from J; bases not matched to a gene: 7. In germline, CDR1 is SGHRS, CDR2 YFSETQ. This CDR3 comprises 17 residues. CDR3 nucleotide sequence: TGCGCCAGCAGCTCCGGACTAGCGGGAGGGCCTAACGGGGAGCTGTTTTTT. Residues: CASSSGLAGGPNGELFF.

The chain recombines TRBV6-1 with TRBJ2-7, with D possibly being TRBD1 or TRBD2 (5 bases each). Trimming took off 0 bases at V and 7 bases at J, with 16 bases between the two ends. The CDR3 covers 15 residues. Germline loops: CDR1 MNHNS, CDR2 SASEGT. CDR3: CASSEAPGRTREQYF. Written as DNA, the CDR3 is TGTGCCAGCAGTGAAGCGCCGGGACGTACTCGGGAGCAGTACTTC.

The V and J genes are TRBV19 and TRBJ2-5; 8 bases agree with TRBD2. Per germline, CDR1 LNHDA and CDR2 SQIVND (reference sequence). With V trimmed by 1 base and J by 5 bases, 6 bases remained unmatched. The CDR3 is made up of 15 amino acids. As DNA, the CDR3 is TGTGCCAGTAGTATAGCGGGGGGGCGCCGGGAGACCCAGTACTTC. It codes for CASSIAGGRRETQYF.

The count of this clone is one. The chain combines TRBV5-1 with TRBJ2-3; D might be TRBD2 (5 bases). The germline V gene encodes CDR1 SGHRS and CDR2 YFSETQ. This CDR3 has 15 amino acids. Between the trimmed V and J ends, which lost 5 bases and 0 bases, there was a span of 13 bases. CDR3 residues: CASRVSGSSTDTQYF. CDR3 in DNA: TGCGCCAGCAGAGTAAGCGGATCAAGCACAGATACGCAGTATTTT.

The rearrangement uses TRBV2 and TRBJ1-4; D not resolved. V shed 7 bases and J shed 6 bases, with 6 bases lying between them. In germline, CDR1 is SNHLY, CDR2 FYNNEI. The CDR3 runs 11 residues. The CDR3 is CASKQYEKLFF. CDR3 nucleotide sequence: TGTGCCAGCAAACAGTATGAAAAACTGTTTTTT.

The chain is built from TRBV28 and TRBJ2-4, with D uncertain. The CDR3 has 12 amino acids. Trimming removed 5 bases from V and 0 bases from J, with 2 bases in between. Germline V gene data show CDR1 as MDHEN and CDR2 as SYDVKM. The CDR3 nucleotides are TGTGCCAGCAGTGTAGCCAAAAACATTCAGTACTTC. Translating gives CASSVAKNIQYF.

This sequence joins TRBV10-3 and TRBJ2-2, with D maybe TRBD1 (5 bases). Germline CDR1 and CDR2: ENHRY and SYGVKD. The CDR3 totals 16 residues. V lost 2 bases, J lost 1 base, and 11 bases lay in between. CDR3 loop: CAISEGWQGNTGELFF. CDR3 in DNA: TGTGCCATCAGTGAGGGGTGGCAGGGGAACACCGGGGAGCTGTTTTTT.

This chain connects TRBV27 to TRBJ2-7; TRBD1 matches 10 bases. The CDR3 is 18 residues long. The germline V gene has CDR1 MNHEY and CDR2 SMNVEV (reference sequence). J lost 2 bases, V lost 8 bases, and 18 bases had no gene match. CDR3 in amino acids: CASHPPGMGQGSPYEQYF. The CDR3 DNA reads as TGTGCCAGCCACCCCCCCGGAATGGGACAGGGGAGTCCCTACGAGCAGTACTTC.

The genes are TRBV9 and TRBJ1-3; TRBD1 might be the D (5 bases). The CDR3 extends over 15 amino acids. V lost 4 bases and J lost 0, with 11 bases in between. Germline CDR1 and CDR2: SGDLS and YYNGEE. CDR3 DNA: TGTGCCAGCAGCCCAGGGACCAACTCTGGAAACACCATATATTTT. This gives the protein CASSPGTNSGNTIYF.